The 30 T cell receptor beta chains below were found in one sample sequenced in a study of cytomegalovirus exposure and HLA in healthy donors. Both 60 Vbeta primers and 13 Jbeta primers went into the PCR. Sequencing was performed with immunoSEQ multiplex PCR; in TCRdb, only in-frame clones are kept and a portion is missing. Among about 140,000 clones listed, approximately 80% were seen once. Sequencing was carried out using PBMCs. These receptor sequences come from a woman younger than 35 in good health and CMV-seropositive.

This rearrangement joins TRBV6-1 to TRBJ2-3; 8 bases line up with TRBD2. CDR1 is MNHNS and CDR2 is SASEGT in the germline V gene. Unmatched junction bases numbered 5, after V lost 2 bases and J lost 1 base. The CDR3 is made up of 16 amino acids. CDR3 sequence (DNA): TGTGCCAGCAGTGAATCAACGGGACTAGGCACAGATACGCAGTATTTT. This encodes CASSESTGLGTDTQYF.

CDR3 DNA: TGCGCCAGCAGCCTTCAACAGGGGGGGAGGGATGTCTACACCTTC. Protein product: CASSLQQGGRDVYTF. V and J are TRBV5-1 and TRBJ1-2, with TRBD1 matching over 8 bases. The V and J ends lost 4 bases and 10 bases, in that order; junction bases with no gene match: 15. Germline-derived CDR1 and CDR2 are SGHRS and YFSETQ. CDR3 length: 15 residues.

The rearrangement joins TRBV4-3 to TRBJ2-7; the match to TRBD1 covers 9 bases. Germline-derived CDR1 and CDR2 are LGHNA and YSLEER. The ends lost 0 bases at V and 2 bases at J; junction bases unmatched: 5. The CDR3 covers 16 residues. The CDR3 spells CASSQEVWTGAYEQYF. As DNA, the CDR3 is TGCGCCAGCAGCCAAGAGGTTTGGACAGGGGCCTACGAGCAGTACTTC.

The V and J genes are TRBV28 and TRBJ2-5, with D possibly being TRBD2 (7 bases). CDR3 length: 15 residues. Germline assignment: CDR1 MDHEN and CDR2 SYDVKM. The ends were cut back, 10 bases at V and 3 bases at J, with 21 bases in the middle. CDR3 nucleotide sequence: TGTGCCACCTCGCCCCCGGGGGGCGGGGAAGAGACCCAGTACTTC. Translation gives CATSPPGGGEETQYF.

A single count supports this clone. The gene calls are TRBV7-9 and TRBJ2-7, with D possibly TRBD2 on 6 matching bases. V shed 4 bases and J shed 0 bases, with 10 bases lying between them. From germline, CDR1 is SEHNR and CDR2 FQNEAQ (reference sequence). There are 14 residues in the CDR3. CDR3 DNA sequence: TGTGCCAGCAGCTCCGGCGGGGACTCCTACGAGCAGTACTTC. Translated: CASSSGGDSYEQYF.

The chain recombines TRBV13 with TRBJ2-1; D is unclear. With 5 bases removed from V and 9 bases from J, the gap between germline ends came to 11 bases. This CDR3 comprises 12 residues. Germline loops: CDR1 PRHDT, CDR2 FYEKMQ (reference sequence). The DNA for the CDR3 is TGTGCCAGCAGCACTCTAGTGACTGAGCAGTTCTTC. It specifies CASSTLVTEQFF.

The V and J genes are TRBV6-1 and TRBJ2-1; 8 positions match TRBD2. The V gene's germline CDR1 is MNHNS and CDR2 SASEGT. The CDR3 has 15 amino acids. With V trimmed by 4 bases and J by 8 bases, 10 bases remained unmatched. The CDR3 DNA reads TGTGCCAGCAGTGTTCGGGGGGGGGCTTTCTATGAGCAGTTCTTC. Amino acid sequence: CASSVRGGAFYEQFF.

The CDR3 region is CAWSTGTGPYNSPLHF. DNA of the CDR3: TGTGCCTGGAGCACCGGGACAGGGCCCTATAATTCACCCCTCCACTTT. The chain has TRBV30 and TRBJ1-6; the match to TRBD1 covers 9 bases. CDR1 and CDR2 from the germline V gene are GTSNPN and SVGIG (reference sequence). The CDR3 has 16 amino acids. V shed 3 bases, J shed 2 bases, and the junction held 5 bases outside the gene matches. Supplemented by reference TRBV30 and TRBJ1-6, the full variable domain reads SQTIHQWPATLVQPVGSPLSLECTVEGTSNPNLYWYRQAAGRGLQLLFYSVGIGQISSEVPQNLSASRPQDRQFILSSKKLLLSDSGFYLCAWSTGTGPYNSPLHFGNGTRLTVT.

This clone was counted once. The rearrangement links TRBV6-5 to TRBJ2-1, with 8 bases fitting TRBD1. Germline values: CDR1 MNHEY, CDR2 SVGAGI. This CDR3 has 14 residues. Trimming at V came to 6 bases and at J to 2 bases, leaving 3 bases not matched to a gene. CDR3 sequence reads: CASRNRGTYNEQFF. CDR3 DNA: TGTGCCAGCAGAAACAGGGGGACCTACAATGAGCAGTTCTTC.

This clone has a single count. V is TRBV6-4 and J is TRBJ2-6; D gene unclear. The CDR3 length is 14 residues. With 5 bases removed from V and 1 base from J, the gap between germline ends came to 6 bases. In germline, CDR1 is MRHNA, CDR2 SNTAGT. CDR3 protein: CASSLASGANVLTF. The CDR3 nucleotides read TGTGCCAGCAGTTTAGCTTCTGGGGCCAACGTCCTGACTTTC.

The CDR3 spells CASSQSPGTGGYEQYF. The CDR3 nucleotides read TGTGCCAGCAGCCAATCCCCCGGGACAGGGGGCTACGAGCAGTACTTC. This sequence joins TRBV4-2 and TRBJ2-7; 11 bases align to TRBD1. The ends lost 2 bases at V and 3 bases at J; junction bases unmatched: 6. CDR3 length: 16 amino acids. The germline V gene encodes CDR1 LGHNA and CDR2 YNFKEQ.

The chain joins TRBV9 to TRBJ2-5; 7 bases are shared with TRBD2. Looked up from germline, CDR1 is SGDLS and CDR2 is YYNGEE. The CDR3 runs to 17 residues. The junction had 14 bases not matched to a gene; V was cut back by 3 bases and J by 3 bases. CDR3 DNA sequence: TGTGCCAGCAGCGCGGGGAGGGCCACTCAGACTAAAGAGACCCAGTACTTC. As protein: CASSAGRATQTKETQYF.

The gene calls are TRBV6-5 and TRBJ2-7, with D maybe TRBD2 (6 bases). The CDR3 totals 13 residues. The germline V gene has CDR1 MNHEY and CDR2 SVGAGI. Trimming stripped 2 bases from V and 6 bases from J, with 11 bases between. The CDR3 loop reads CASSYGGGGEQYF. The CDR3 DNA reads as TGTGCCAGCAGTTACGGGGGAGGCGGCGAGCAGTACTTC.

The rearrangement links TRBV7-2 to TRBJ2-1; 7 bases match TRBD1. This CDR3 spans 15 amino acids. CDR1 is SGHTA and CDR2 is FQGNSA in the germline V gene. J lost 0 bases, V lost 3 bases, and 2 bases had no gene match. CDR3 sequence: CASSFRDSSYNEQFF. CDR3 nucleotide sequence: TGTGCCAGCAGCTTCCGGGACAGCTCCTACAATGAGCAGTTCTTC.

This chain connects TRBV19 to TRBJ1-2, with TRBD1 matching 8 bases. This CDR3 comprises 14 residues. The germline gives CDR1 LNHDA, CDR2 SQIVND (reference sequence). Trimming at V came to 4 bases and at J to 3 bases, leaving 4 bases not matched to a gene. This chain's CDR3 is CASSTGGDYYGYTF. The CDR3 nucleotides are TGTGCCAGTAGTACAGGGGGCGATTACTATGGCTACACCTTC.

The chain joins TRBV11-2 to TRBJ1-2; perhaps TRBD1 as D (5 bases). The CDR3 covers 16 residues. Germline V gives CDR1 SGHAT, CDR2 FQNNGV. V was trimmed by 2 bases and J by 6 bases, leaving 19 bases between them. Written as DNA, the CDR3 is TGTGCCAGCAGCTTAAGCCGAAGCGGGACGCTCAATGGCTACACCTTC. It yields the protein CASSLSRSGTLNGYTF.

The genes are TRBV6-1 and TRBJ2-7; 8 nucleotides line up with TRBD2. Germline trimming cut 1 base from V and 2 bases from J; bases unmatched to any gene: 4. The CDR3 contains 15 residues. CDR1 is MNHNS, CDR2 SASEGT, per germline. The CDR3 here is CASSEGGAGAYEQYF. In DNA form, the CDR3 reads TGTGCCAGCAGTGAAGGAGGAGCGGGGGCCTACGAGCAGTACTTC.

The CDR3 DNA is TGTGCCAGCAGCCAGGGACAGCACAATCAGCCCCAGCATTTT. Protein sequence: CASSQGQHNQPQHF. This chain joins TRBV5-6 and TRBJ1-5; TRBD1 agrees at 7 bases. J was trimmed by 3 bases and V by 4 bases; bases with no gene match: 4. The CDR3 contains 14 residues. Germline CDR1 reads SGHDT; CDR2 reads YYEEEE.

The J gene is TRBJ1-2, the V gene TRBV6-5; D is uncertain. V shed 0 bases and J shed 2 bases, with 7 bases lying between them. CDR3 length: 14 amino acids. From germline, CDR1 is MNHEY and CDR2 SVGAGI. The CDR3 is CASSYSPGNYGYTF. The DNA for the CDR3 is TGTGCCAGCAGTTACTCGCCGGGAAACTATGGCTACACCTTC.

The chain links TRBV9 to TRBJ2-7; possible D gene TRBD1, 6 bases. Germline lookup yields CDR1 SGDLS and CDR2 YYNGEE. The germline V and J ends were trimmed by 0 bases and 7 bases, with 14 bases remaining between them. This CDR3 spans 14 amino acids. The CDR3 DNA reads TGTGCCAGCAGCGTAGCCTTAGGGGGATTGGAGCAGTACTTC. Encoded protein: CASSVALGGLEQYF.

The chain has TRBV9 and TRBJ2-1, with 14 positions matching TRBD2. The germline CDR1 and CDR2 sequences are SGDLS and YYNGEE. The CDR3 is 16 amino acids. V shed 3 bases, J shed 3 bases, and the junction held 2 bases outside the gene matches. CDR3 loop: CASSGLAGGIYNEQFF. CDR3 coding DNA: TGTGCCAGCAGCGGACTAGCGGGGGGGATCTACAATGAGCAGTTCTTC. The full variable domain, rest sourced from reference TRBV9 and TRBJ2-1, is DSGVTQTPKHLITATGQRVTLRCSPRSGDLSVYWYQQSLDQGLQFLIQYYNGEERAKGNILERFSAQQFPDLHSELNLSSLELGDSALYFCASSGLAGGIYNEQFFGPGTRLTVL.

V is TRBV5-1 and J is TRBJ1-2; D not certain. This CDR3 region has 14 residues. Germline-derived CDR1 and CDR2 are SGHRS and YFSETQ. V was trimmed by 4 bases and J by 3 bases, leaving 13 bases between them. The CDR3 DNA reads TGCGCCAGCAGCAATTACCCGAGGGACTATGGCTACACCTTC. Translation gives CASSNYPRDYGYTF.

The chain joins TRBV28 to TRBJ1-5, with unresolved D. Per the germline V gene, CDR1 is MDHEN and CDR2 is SYDVKM. CDR3 length: 14 amino acids. Trimming took 2 bases from V and 7 from J, leaving 12 bases between them. The CDR3 sequence: CASSLADGSQPQHF. CDR3 sequence (DNA): TGTGCCAGCAGTTTAGCGGACGGGAGCCAGCCCCAGCATTTT.

The chain uses TRBV5-8 and TRBJ1-3; D not resolved. The V gene lost 0 bases and the J gene lost 1 base, with 8 bases spanning the gap. Germline lookup yields CDR1 SGHTS and CDR2 YDEGEE. This CDR3 region has 15 residues. This CDR3 reads CASSLAIRSGNTIYF. Here the CDR3 DNA reads TGTGCCAGCAGCTTGGCGATACGGTCTGGAAACACCATATATTTT.

The chain couples TRBV10-1 to TRBJ1-3; D unresolved. This CDR3 has 13 residues. Per germline, CDR1 WNHNN and CDR2 SYGVQD (reference sequence). The V end was cut by 7 bases, the J end by 4 bases, with 11 bases between. The CDR3 DNA follows: TGCGCCAGCATGTCGACGGGGGGAAACACCATATATTTT. The encoded protein is CASMSTGGNTIYF.

V gene TRBV15 combines with J gene TRBJ2-1; no clear D gene. This CDR3 has 14 residues. Trimming took 0 bases from V and 3 from J, leaving 6 bases between them. From germline, CDR1 is LNHNV and CDR2 YYDKDF (reference sequence). The CDR3 DNA is TGTGCCACCAGCAGAGAGAGTGGCTACAATGAGCAGTTCTTC. It is translated as CATSRESGYNEQFF. The whole variable domain, filled in from reference TRBV15 and TRBJ2-1, reads DAMVIQNPRYQVTQFGKPVTLSCSQTLNHNVMYWYQQKSSQAPKLLFHYYDKDFNNEADTPDNFQSRRPNTSFCFLDIRSPGLGDTAMYLCATSRESGYNEQFFGPGTRLTVL.

This chain links TRBV6-5 with TRBJ2-7, with 10 nucleotides matching TRBD1. CDR1 is MNHEY, CDR2 SVGAGI, per germline. V trimming: 7 bases; J trimming: 3 bases; junction bases outside the gene matches: 6. CDR3 size: 14 residues. CDR3: CASNPTGGGYEQYF. CDR3 nucleotides: TGTGCCAGCAACCCGACAGGGGGCGGCTACGAGCAGTACTTC.

The chain joins TRBV6-6 to TRBJ1-1; TRBD1 is a possible D gene (6 bases). The CDR3 totals 15 residues. The V end lost 4 bases, the J end lost 4 bases, and 16 bases lay between the germline ends. The germline V gene has CDR1 MNHNY and CDR2 SVGAGI (reference sequence). CDR3 bases: TGTGCCAGCAGTTCCGCACAGGGTTGGGGCACTGAAGCTTTCTTT. It encodes CASSSAQGWGTEAFF.

The chain combines TRBV27 with TRBJ1-3, with 9 bases fitting TRBD1. This CDR3 comprises 18 residues. Trimming at V came to 4 bases and at J to 0 bases, leaving 10 bases not matched to a gene. Germline loops: CDR1 MNHEY, CDR2 SMNVEV (reference sequence). CDR3 sequence: CASSSVTGTGFSGNTIYF. As DNA, the CDR3 is TGTGCCAGCAGTTCAGTGACGGGGACAGGGTTCTCTGGAAACACCATATATTTT.

The gene calls are TRBV9 and TRBJ2-2, with 15 bases that match TRBD2. The CDR3 covers 18 residues. Germline loops: CDR1 SGDLS, CDR2 YYNGEE. The J segment lost 9 bases and the V segment lost 0 bases, leaving 9 bases of the junction unmatched. The CDR3 here is CASSVAGGLAGGSRELFF. The CDR3 coding sequence is TGTGCCAGCAGCGTAGCTGGGGGACTAGCGGGGGGCTCCCGGGAGCTGTTTTTT.